Reported below is one TCR beta chain. The sample is drawn from a study of blood T cell repertoires in COVID-19. About the study: Both acute and convalescent COVID-19 samples were obtained from the United States, Italy and Spain. PBMCs, B-cell-depleted T cells, or T cells provided the cDNA or gDNA that made up the material.

After removal of 3 bases from V and 5 bases from J, the junction contained 6 bases not matched to a gene. The V gene's germline CDR1 is KGHSH and CDR2 LQKENI. CDR3 length: 15 residues. Study processing details: Amplifying reference gene primers gave estimates of nucleated cell counts. Here immunoSEQ multiplex PCR was the method, and the copy in TCRdb shows in-frame clones only, minus some. That table furnishes V, J and clone size, whereas the DNA furnished D and trimming. The sample carries some 80,000 clones, 60% to 80% recorded once. This TCR derives from a human donor in a cohort sampled during active COVID-19. The chain has TRBV18 and TRBJ2-3; 9 nucleotides line up with TRBD1. The sample taken for sequencing was peripheral blood. Here the CDR3 reads CASSPPGQGGDTQYF. CDR3 coding DNA: TGTGCCAGCTCACCTCCGGGACAGGGTGGAGATACGCAGTATTTT.